The clone carrying this TCR beta chain was seen a handful of times. Its antigen remains unknown. This entry belongs to a study of cytomegalovirus exposure and HLA in healthy donors. General observations from the study: The later analysis indicated that the majority of CMV-associated TCR beta chains appeared HLA-restricted.

After removal of 5 bases from V and 10 bases from J, the junction contained 25 bases not matched to a gene. The CDR3 length is 19 residues. The V gene's germline CDR1 is SEHNR and CDR2 FQNEAQ (reference sequence). The primer mix had 60 Vbeta and 13 Jbeta primers. Sequencing used immunoSEQ multiplex PCR; TCRdb keeps in-frame clones, though not all of them. The table has approximately 160,000 clones, roughly 80% seen once. The J gene is TRBJ1-1, the V gene TRBV7-9; TRBD1 agrees at 10 bases. The specimen was PBMCs. This sequence originates from a boy aged 2 to 9 in good health and CMV-seronegative. CDR3 nucleotides: TGTGCCAGCAGCACCCTACGGGGGGACAGGGGTTTTGCTGAACAAGGAGCTTTCTTT. It yields the protein CASSTLRGDRGFAEQGAFF.